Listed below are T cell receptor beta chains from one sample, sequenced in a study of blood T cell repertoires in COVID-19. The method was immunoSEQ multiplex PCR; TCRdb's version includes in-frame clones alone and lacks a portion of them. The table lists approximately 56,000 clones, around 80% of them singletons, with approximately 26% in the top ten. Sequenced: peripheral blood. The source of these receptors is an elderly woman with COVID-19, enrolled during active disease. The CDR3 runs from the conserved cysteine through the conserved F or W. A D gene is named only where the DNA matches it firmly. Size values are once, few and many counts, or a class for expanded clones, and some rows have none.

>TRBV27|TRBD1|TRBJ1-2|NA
CASSLDRVGYGYTF
TGTGCCAGCAGTTTAGACAGGGTGGGCTATGGCTACACCTTC
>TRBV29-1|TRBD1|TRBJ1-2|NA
CSVQTGNGYTF
TGCAGCGTACAGACAGGGAACGGCTACACCTTC
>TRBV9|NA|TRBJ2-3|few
CASSRGPPDTQYF
TGTGCCAGCAGCCGAGGGCCCCCAGATACGCAGTATTTT
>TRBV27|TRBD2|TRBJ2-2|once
CASSRLASTGELFF
TGTGCCAGCAGCCGACTAGCTAGTACCGGGGAGCTGTTTTTT
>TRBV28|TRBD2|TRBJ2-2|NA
CASKGLAGASGELFF
TGTGCCAGCAAAGGGCTAGCGGGAGCGTCCGGGGAGCTGTTTTTT
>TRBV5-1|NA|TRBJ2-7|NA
CASSPGLGSNEQYF
TGCGCCAGCAGCCCTGGTTTGGGGAGCAACGAGCAGTACTTC
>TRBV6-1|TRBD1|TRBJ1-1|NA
CASSGGDSSMNTEAFF
TGTGCCAGCAGTGGGGGGGACAGTTCCATGAACACTGAAGCTTTCTTT
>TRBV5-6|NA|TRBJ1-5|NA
CASSFGRGDQPQHF
TGTGCCAGCAGCTTCGGAAGGGGCGATCAGCCCCAGCATTTT
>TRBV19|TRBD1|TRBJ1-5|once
CASSIVTGQGINQPQHF
TGTGCCAGTAGTATAGTAACGGGACAGGGGATCAATCAGCCCCAGCATTTT
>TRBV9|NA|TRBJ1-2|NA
CASSDPARVLRGYTF
TGTGCCAGCAGCGACCCCGCGAGGGTACTCCGGGGCTACACCTTC
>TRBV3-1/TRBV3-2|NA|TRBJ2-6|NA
CASSHTPISGANVLTF
TGTGCCAGCAGCCATACACCGATCTCTGGGGCCAACGTCCTGACTTTC
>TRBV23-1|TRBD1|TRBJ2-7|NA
CASAGQGGSHHEQYF
TGCGCCAGCGCAGGACAGGGGGGTAGCCATCACGAGCAGTACTTC
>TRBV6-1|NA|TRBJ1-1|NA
CASSEALSRQDTEAFF
TGTGCCAGCAGTGAAGCGCTAAGTAGGCAGGACACTGAAGCTTTCTTT
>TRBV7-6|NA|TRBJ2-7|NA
CASSLQGNLYEQYF
TGTGCCAGCAGTTTACAGGGTAATCTCTACGAGCAGTACTTC
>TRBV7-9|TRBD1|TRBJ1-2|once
CASSSTPGTGDGYGYTF
TGTGCCAGCAGCTCCACGCCTGGGACAGGGGATGGCTATGGCTACACCTTC
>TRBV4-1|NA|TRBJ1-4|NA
CASSLVASTNEKLFF
TGCGCCAGCAGCCTGGTTGCGTCTACTAATGAAAAACTGTTTTTT
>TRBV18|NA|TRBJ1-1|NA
CASSPTNMNTEAFF
TGTGCCAGCTCACCGACAAATATGAACACTGAAGCTTTCTTT
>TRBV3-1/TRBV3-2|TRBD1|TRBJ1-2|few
CASLGQNYGYTF
TGTGCCAGCCTGGGACAGAACTATGGCTACACCTTC
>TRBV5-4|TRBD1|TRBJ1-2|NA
CASSLGQGLLYGYTF
TGTGCCAGCAGTTTGGGACAGGGTCTTCTCTATGGCTACACCTTC
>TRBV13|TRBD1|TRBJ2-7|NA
CASSIGTVYVHEQYF
TGTGCCAGCAGCATAGGGACAGTTTACGTCCACGAGCAGTACTTC
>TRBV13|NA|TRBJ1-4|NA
CASSLAATDNEKLFF
TGTGCCAGCAGCTTAGCGGCCACAGATAATGAAAAACTGTTTTTT
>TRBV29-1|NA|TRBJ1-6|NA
CSVRQSSYNSPLHF
TGCAGCGTCAGACAGAGCTCCTATAATTCACCCCTCCACTTT